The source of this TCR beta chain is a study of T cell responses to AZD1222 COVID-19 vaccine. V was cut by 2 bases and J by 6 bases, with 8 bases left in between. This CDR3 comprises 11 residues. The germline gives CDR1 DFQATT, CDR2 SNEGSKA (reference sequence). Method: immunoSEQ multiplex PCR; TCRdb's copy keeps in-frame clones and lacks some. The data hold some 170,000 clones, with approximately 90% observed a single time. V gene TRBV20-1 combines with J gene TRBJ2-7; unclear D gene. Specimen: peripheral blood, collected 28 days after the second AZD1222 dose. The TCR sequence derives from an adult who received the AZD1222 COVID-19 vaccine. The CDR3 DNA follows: TGCAGTGCTAGATATGGCTTCGAGCAGTACTTC. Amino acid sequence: CSARYGFEQYF.